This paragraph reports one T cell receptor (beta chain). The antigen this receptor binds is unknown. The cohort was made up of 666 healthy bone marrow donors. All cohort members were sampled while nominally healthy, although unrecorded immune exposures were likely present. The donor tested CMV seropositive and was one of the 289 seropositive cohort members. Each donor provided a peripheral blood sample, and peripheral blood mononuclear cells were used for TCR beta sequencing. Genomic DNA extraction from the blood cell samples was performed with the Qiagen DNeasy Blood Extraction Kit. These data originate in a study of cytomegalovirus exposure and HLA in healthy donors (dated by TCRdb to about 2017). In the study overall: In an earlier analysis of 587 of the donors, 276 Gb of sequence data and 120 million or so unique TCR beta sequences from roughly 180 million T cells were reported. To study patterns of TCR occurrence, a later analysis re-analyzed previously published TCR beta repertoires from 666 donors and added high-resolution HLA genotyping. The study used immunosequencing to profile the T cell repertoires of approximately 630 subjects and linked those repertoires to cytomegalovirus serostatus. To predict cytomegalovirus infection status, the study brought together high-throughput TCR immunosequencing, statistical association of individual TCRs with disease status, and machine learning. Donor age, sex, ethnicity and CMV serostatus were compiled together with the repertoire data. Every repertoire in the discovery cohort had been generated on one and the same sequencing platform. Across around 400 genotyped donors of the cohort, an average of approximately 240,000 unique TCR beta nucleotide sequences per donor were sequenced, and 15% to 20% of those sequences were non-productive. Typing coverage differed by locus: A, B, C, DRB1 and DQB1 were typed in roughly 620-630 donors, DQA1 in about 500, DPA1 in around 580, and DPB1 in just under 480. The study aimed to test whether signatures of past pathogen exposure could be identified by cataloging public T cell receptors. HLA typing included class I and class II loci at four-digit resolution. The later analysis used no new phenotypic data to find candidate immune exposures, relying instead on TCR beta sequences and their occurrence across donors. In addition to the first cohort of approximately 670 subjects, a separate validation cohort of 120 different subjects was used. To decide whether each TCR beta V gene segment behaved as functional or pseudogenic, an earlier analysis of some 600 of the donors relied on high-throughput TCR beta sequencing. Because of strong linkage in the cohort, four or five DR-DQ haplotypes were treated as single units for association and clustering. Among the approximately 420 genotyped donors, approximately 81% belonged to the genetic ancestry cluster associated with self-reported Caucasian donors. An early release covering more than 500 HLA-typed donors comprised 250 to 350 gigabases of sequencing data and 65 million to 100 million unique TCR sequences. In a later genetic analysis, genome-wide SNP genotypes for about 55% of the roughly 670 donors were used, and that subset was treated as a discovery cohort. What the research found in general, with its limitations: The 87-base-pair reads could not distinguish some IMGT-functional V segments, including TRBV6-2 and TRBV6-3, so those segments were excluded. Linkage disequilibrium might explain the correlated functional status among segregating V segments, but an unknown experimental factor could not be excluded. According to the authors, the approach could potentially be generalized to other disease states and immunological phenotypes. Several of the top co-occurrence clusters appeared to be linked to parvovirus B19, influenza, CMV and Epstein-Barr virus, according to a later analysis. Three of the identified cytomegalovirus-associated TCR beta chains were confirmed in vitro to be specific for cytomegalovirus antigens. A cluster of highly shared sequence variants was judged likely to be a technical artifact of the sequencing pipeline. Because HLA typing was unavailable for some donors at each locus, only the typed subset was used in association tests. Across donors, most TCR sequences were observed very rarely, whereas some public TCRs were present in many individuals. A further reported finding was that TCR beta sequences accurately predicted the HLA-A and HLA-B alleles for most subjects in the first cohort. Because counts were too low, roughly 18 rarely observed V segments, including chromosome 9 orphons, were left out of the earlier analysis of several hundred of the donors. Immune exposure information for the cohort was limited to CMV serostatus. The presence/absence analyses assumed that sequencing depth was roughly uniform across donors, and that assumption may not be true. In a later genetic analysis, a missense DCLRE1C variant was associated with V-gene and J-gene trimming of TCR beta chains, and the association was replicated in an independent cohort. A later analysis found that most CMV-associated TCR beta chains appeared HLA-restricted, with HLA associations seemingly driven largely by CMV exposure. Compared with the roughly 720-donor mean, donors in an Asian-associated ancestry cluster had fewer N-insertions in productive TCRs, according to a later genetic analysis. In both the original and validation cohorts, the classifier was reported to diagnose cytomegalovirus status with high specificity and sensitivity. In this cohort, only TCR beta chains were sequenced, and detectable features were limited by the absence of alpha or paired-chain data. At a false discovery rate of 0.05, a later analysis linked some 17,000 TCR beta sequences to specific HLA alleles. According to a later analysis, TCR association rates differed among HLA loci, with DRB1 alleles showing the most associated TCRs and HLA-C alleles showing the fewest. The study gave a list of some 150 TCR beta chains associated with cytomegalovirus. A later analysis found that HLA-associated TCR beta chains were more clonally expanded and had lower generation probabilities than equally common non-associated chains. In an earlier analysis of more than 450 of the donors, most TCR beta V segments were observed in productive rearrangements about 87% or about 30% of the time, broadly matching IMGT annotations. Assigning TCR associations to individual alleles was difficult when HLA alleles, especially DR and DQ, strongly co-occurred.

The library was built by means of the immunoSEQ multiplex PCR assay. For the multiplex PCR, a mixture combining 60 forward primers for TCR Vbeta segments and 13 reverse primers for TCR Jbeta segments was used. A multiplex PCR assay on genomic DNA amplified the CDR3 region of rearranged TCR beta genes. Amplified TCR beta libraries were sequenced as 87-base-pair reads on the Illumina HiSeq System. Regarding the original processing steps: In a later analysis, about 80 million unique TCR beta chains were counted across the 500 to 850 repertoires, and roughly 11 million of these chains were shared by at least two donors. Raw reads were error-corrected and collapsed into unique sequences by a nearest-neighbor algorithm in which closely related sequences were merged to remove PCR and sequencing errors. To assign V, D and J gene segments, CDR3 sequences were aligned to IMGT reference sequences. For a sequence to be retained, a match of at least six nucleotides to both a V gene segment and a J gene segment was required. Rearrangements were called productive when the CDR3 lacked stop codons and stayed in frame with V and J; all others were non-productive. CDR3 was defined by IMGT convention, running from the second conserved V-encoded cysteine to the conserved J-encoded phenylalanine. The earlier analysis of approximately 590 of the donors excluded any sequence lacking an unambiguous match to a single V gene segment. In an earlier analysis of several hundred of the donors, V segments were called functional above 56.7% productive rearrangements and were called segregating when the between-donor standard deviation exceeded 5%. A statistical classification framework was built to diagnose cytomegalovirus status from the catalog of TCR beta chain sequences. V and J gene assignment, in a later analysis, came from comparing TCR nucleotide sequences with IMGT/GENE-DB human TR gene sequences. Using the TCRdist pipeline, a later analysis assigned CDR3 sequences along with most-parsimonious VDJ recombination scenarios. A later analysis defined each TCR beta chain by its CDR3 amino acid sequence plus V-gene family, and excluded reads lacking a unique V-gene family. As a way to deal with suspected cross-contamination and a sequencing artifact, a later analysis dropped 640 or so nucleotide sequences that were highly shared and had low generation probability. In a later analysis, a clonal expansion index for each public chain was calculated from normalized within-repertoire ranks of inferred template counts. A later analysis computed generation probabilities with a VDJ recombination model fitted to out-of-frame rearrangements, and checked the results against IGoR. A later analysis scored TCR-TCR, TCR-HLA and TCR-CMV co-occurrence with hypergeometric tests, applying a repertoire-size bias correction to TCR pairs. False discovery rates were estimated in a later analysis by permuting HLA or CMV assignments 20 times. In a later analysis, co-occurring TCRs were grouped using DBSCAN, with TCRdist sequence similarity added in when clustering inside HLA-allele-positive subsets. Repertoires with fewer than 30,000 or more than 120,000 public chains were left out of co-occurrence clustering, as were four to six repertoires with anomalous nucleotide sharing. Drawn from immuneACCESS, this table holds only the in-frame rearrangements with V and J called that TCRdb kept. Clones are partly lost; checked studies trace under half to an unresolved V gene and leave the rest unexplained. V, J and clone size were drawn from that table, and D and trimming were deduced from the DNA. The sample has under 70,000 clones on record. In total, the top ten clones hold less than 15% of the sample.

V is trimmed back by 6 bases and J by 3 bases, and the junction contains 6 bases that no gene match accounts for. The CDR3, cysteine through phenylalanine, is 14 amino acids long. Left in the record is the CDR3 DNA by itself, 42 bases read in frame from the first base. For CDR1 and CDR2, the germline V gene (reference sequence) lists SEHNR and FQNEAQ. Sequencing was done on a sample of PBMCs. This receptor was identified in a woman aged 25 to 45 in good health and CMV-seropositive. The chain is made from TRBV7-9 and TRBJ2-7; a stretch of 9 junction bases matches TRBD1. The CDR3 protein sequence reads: CASSPNRGLYEQYF. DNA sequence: TGTGCCAGCAGTCCAAACAGGGGGCTCTACGAGCAGTACTTC.